The 21 T cell receptor beta chains given below trace back to one sample, sequenced in a study of CD8+ T cells in alopecia areata. Treatment of the sample: oral pan-JAK inhibitor, 5-10 mg twice daily. The sequencing template was cDNA reverse transcribed from extracted RNA. TCRdb keeps only in-frame clones here, not all; method: immunoSEQ multiplex PCR. This table has 120,000 or so clones, over 55% appearing once. The sequenced sample was CD4+ T cells sorted from blood, obtained at week 4, from a patient treated with tofacitinib. These receptors came from a human donor with alopecia areata.

The V call is TRBV7-2, the J call TRBJ2-7; 9 bases line up with TRBD2. Germline CDR1 is SGHTA and CDR2 is FQGNSA. The CDR3 length is 13 residues. The junction had 4 bases not matched to a gene; V was cut back by 3 bases and J by 7 bases. Here the CDR3 reads CASSFSGSGEQYF. DNA for the CDR3: TGTGCCAGCAGCTTTAGCGGGAGCGGGGAGCAGTACTTC.

J is TRBJ1-1 and V is TRBV9, with 9 bases aligning to TRBD1. V lost 4 bases and J lost 11; bases outside the gene matches: 6. The CDR3 extends over 12 amino acids. In germline, CDR1 is SGDLS, CDR2 YYNGEE. CDR3 protein: CASSLTGGDAFF. The CDR3 nucleotides read TGTGCCAGCAGCTTAACAGGGGGCGACGCTTTCTTT.

V gene TRBV29-1 combines with J gene TRBJ2-5, with TRBD2 matching 9 bases. The CDR3 is 12 amino acids. Per germline, CDR1 SQVTM and CDR2 ANQGSEA. V dropped 8 bases and J dropped 2; count of bases not matched to a gene: 3. CDR3: CSSSGGQETQYF. The DNA for the CDR3 is TGCAGCAGCAGCGGGGGGCAAGAGACCCAGTACTTC.

The chain carries TRBV29-1 and TRBJ1-1; D is uncertain. The CDR3 has 16 amino acids. Trimming pared 4 bases from V and 1 base from J, leaving 19 bases between. Per germline, CDR1 SQVTM and CDR2 ANQGSEA. The CDR3, as DNA: TGCAGCGTTGGACGGACCCACCGTTTGACGAACACTGAAGCTTTCTTT. The encoded protein is CSVGRTHRLTNTEAFF. The variable domain in full, with the rest retrieved from reference TRBV29-1 and TRBJ1-1, is SAVISQKPSRDICQRGTSLTIQCQVDSQVTMMFWYRQQPGQSLTLIATANQGSEATYESGFVIDKFPISRPNLTFSTLTVSNMSPEDSSIYLCSVGRTHRLTNTEAFFGQGTRLTVV.

The chain couples TRBV5-1 to TRBJ2-2, with no clear D. This CDR3 region has 14 residues. The ends were cut back, 5 bases at V and 1 base at J, with 9 bases in the middle. Germline V CDR1 and CDR2: SGHRS, YFSETQ. The CDR3, as DNA: TGCGCCAGCAGAGGGAACGGGAACACCGGGGAGCTGTTTTTT. Amino acid sequence: CASRGNGNTGELFF.

The V call is TRBV15, the J call TRBJ2-5, with 9 bases that match TRBD1. V shed 5 bases and J 3 bases; nucleotides not matched to a gene: 10. Germline V gene sequence: CDR1 LNHNV, CDR2 YYDKDF (reference sequence). CDR3 length: 16 amino acids. DNA of the CDR3: TGTGCCACCAGCGGCACCGGGACAGGGAAGGAAGAGACCCAGTACTTC. Amino acids: CATSGTGTGKEETQYF.

The chain links TRBV27 to TRBJ2-2; 8 positions agree with TRBD1. The CDR3 consists of 17 residues. Per germline, CDR1 MNHEY and CDR2 SMNVEV (reference sequence). V gave up 4 bases and J gave up 2 bases; unmatched junction bases: 9. CDR3 DNA sequence: TGTGCCAGCAGTTGGGTCAGGGGGCAGACCAACACCGGGGAGCTGTTTTTT. Translated, it gives CASSWVRGQTNTGELFF.

This clone showed up just a few times. The chain employs TRBV14 and TRBJ2-7, with no clear D. Trimming stripped 4 bases from V and 0 bases from J, with 7 bases between. The CDR3 runs 13 residues. Germline assignment: CDR1 SGHDN and CDR2 FVKESK. CDR3 coding DNA: TGTGCCAGCAGCCCCCATACCTCCTACGAGCAGTACTTC. Amino acid sequence: CASSPHTSYEQYF.

This clone was observed a few times. One junction end does not reproduce the germline sequence, and a read error may be involved. This chain uses TRBV5-1 with TRBJ2-5, with TRBD1 matching over 7 bases. This CDR3 is built from 13 residues. From germline, CDR1 is SGHRS and CDR2 YFSETQ. CDR3 sequence reads: CASSYSGTAPLDF. As DNA, the CDR3 is TGCGCCAGCAGCTATTCCGGGACAGCACCTCTCGACTTC. Filled out from reference TRBV5-1 and TRBJ2-5, the complete variable domain reads KAGVTQTPRYLIKTRGQQVTLSCSPISGHRSVSWYQQTPGQGLQFLFEYFSETQRNKGNFPGRFSGRQFSNSRSEMNVSTLELGDSALYLCASSYSGTAPLDFGPGTRLLVL.

The chain links TRBV29-1 to TRBJ1-4; no reliable D call. V lost 7 bases to trimming and J lost 5 bases, with 14 bases between them. Germline loops: CDR1 SQVTM, CDR2 ANQGSEA. The CDR3 loop spans 13 amino acids. The CDR3 region is CSGKGMANEKLFF. Here the CDR3 DNA reads TGCAGCGGGAAGGGAATGGCCAATGAAAAACTGTTTTTT.

Only a few counts were recorded for this clone. The rearrangement joins TRBV28 to TRBJ2-5; no clear D. Germline V gene sequence: CDR1 MDHEN, CDR2 SYDVKM. The CDR3 has 10 amino acids. V lost 8 bases to trimming and J lost 4 bases, with 5 bases between them. CDR3 sequence (DNA): TGTGCCAGCGGGCGAGAGACCCAGTACTTC. This codes for CASGRETQYF.

This chain links TRBV6-5 with TRBJ1-1; D is possibly TRBD1 (5 bases). Trimming pared 5 bases from V and 12 bases from J, leaving 13 bases between. CDR1 is MNHEY, CDR2 SVGAGI, per germline. CDR3 size: 11 residues. CDR3 sequence: CASSRGDESFF. Here the CDR3 DNA reads TGTGCCAGCAGTCGAGGGGACGAGTCTTTCTTT.

The V gene is TRBV10-3, the J gene TRBJ2-7; D is uncertain. The germline gives CDR1 ENHRY, CDR2 SYGVKD. The V and J ends lost 5 bases and 2 bases respectively, with 13 bases between them. The CDR3 runs to 14 residues. As DNA, the CDR3 is TGTGCCATCAGTTTTAGCACGGAAGCCTACGAGCAGTACTTC. Its protein is CAISFSTEAYEQYF.

In its sample, this clone was seen a few times. The chain has TRBV29-1 and TRBJ1-1, with TRBD1 matching over 7 bases. J was trimmed by 3 bases and V by 7 bases; bases with no gene match: 11. This CDR3 is built from 14 residues. Germline-derived CDR1 and CDR2 are SQVTM and ANQGSEA. The CDR3, as DNA: TGCAGCGCCCTTACGGACAGGAGAGACACTGAAGCTTTCTTT. This codes for CSALTDRRDTEAFF.

The chain joins TRBV30 to TRBJ1-2, with a weak D call TRBD1 (6 bases). There are 14 residues in the CDR3. CDR1 and CDR2 from the germline V gene are GTSNPN and SVGIG (reference sequence). V dropped 3 bases and J dropped 1 base, with 12 bases sitting between them. For the CDR3, the DNA is TGTGCCTGGAGCCTGGACAGTAATAACTATGGCTACACCTTC. Its translation is CAWSLDSNNYGYTF.

The V gene is TRBV23-1, the J gene TRBJ2-3, with a weak D call TRBD2 (6 bases). TRBV23-1 carries the ORF label, with uncertain function. The CDR3 is 16 amino acids. The germline V and J ends were trimmed by 0 bases and 1 base, with 11 bases remaining between them. The CDR3 reads CASSQSEASGTDTQYF. The CDR3 DNA follows: TGCGCCAGCAGTCAATCGGAGGCTAGCGGCACAGATACGCAGTATTTT.

The rearrangement joins TRBV4-3 to TRBJ2-5, with unresolved D. Per the germline V gene, CDR1 is LGHNA and CDR2 is YSLEER. The V and J ends lost 1 base and 9 bases respectively, with 12 bases between them. CDR3 length: 13 amino acids. The CDR3 coding sequence is TGCGCCAGCAGCCAAGGACCCGGTGGGGCCCAGTACTTC. Protein sequence: CASSQGPGGAQYF.

V gene TRBV7-2 combines with J gene TRBJ2-1; perhaps TRBD2 as D (5 bases). CDR3 size: 15 residues. Germline values: CDR1 SGHTA, CDR2 FQGNSA. V was clipped by 3 bases and J by 2 bases, with 11 bases between them. The CDR3 here is CASSFSSGAYNEQFF. The CDR3 DNA is TGTGCCAGCAGCTTTTCCAGCGGAGCCTACAATGAGCAGTTCTTC.

The genes are TRBV15 and TRBJ1-1, with TRBD1 matching 7 bases. The ends lost 0 bases at V and 5 bases at J; junction bases unmatched: 6. The CDR3 has 15 amino acids. Per the germline V gene, CDR1 is LNHNV and CDR2 is YYDKDF (reference sequence). CDR3 nucleotides: TGTGCCACCAGCAGAGAACAGGGGTTTAGGACTGAAGCTTTCTTT. Translating it yields CATSREQGFRTEAFF.

The chain employs TRBV20-1 and TRBJ2-7, with a possible D match to TRBD2 (5 bases). The germline V gene has CDR1 DFQATT and CDR2 SNEGSKA (reference sequence). Trimming cost V 3 bases and J 4 bases, with 7 bases left between them. The CDR3 totals 11 residues. The CDR3 region has the DNA TGCAGTGCTAGTGGAGGATACGAGCAGTACTTC. This translates into CSASGGYEQYF.

V and J are TRBV4-2 and TRBJ1-3; D might be TRBD1 (5 bases). Germline V gene lookup returns CDR1 LGHNA and CDR2 YNFKEQ. CDR3 length: 14 residues. The ends were cut back, 1 base at V and 4 bases at J, with 8 bases in the middle. This CDR3 is CASSQGDVGNTIYF. The CDR3 DNA reads as TGTGCCAGCAGCCAAGGGGACGTGGGAAACACCATATATTTT.